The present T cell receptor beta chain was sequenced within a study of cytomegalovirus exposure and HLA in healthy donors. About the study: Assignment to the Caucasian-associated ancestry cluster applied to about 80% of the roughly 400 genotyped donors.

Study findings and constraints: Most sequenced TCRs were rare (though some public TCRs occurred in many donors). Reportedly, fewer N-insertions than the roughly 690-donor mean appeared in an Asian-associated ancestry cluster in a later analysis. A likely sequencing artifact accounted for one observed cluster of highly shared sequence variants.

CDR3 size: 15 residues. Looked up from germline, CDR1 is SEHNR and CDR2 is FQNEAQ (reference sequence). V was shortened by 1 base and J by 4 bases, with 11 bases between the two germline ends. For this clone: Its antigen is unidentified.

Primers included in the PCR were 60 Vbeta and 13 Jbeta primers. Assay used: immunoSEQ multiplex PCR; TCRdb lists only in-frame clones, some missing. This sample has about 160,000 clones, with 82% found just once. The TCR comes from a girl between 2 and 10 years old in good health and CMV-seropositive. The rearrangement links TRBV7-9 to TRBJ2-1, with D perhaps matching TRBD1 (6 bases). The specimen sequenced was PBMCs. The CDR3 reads CASSLVQGEYNEQFF. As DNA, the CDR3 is TGTGCCAGCAGCTTAGTACAGGGAGAGTACAATGAGCAGTTCTTC.